Listed below are T cell receptor beta chains from one sample, sequenced in a study of T-cell memory formation after mild COVID-19. MiXCR was run by TCRdb on the 5' RACE reads, yielding one entry per CDR3 protein. Here the sample spans 400,000 to 550,000 distinct CDR3 sequences, roughly 25% being singletons. The sequenced sample consisted of PBMCs or a T cell subset sorted from them (not recorded which). Receptors were obtained from an adult woman who had mild COVID-19 (a few samples of this study predate the infection). Cell type and time point are not known. Each CDR3 is given with its conserved first and last residue. Each record gives: J gene, clone size, D gene, V gene, CDR3 protein. D genes are given only for firm matches. Only some rows state a clone size, as once, few, many or a class for expanded clones.

TRBJ1-2	few	.	TRBV4-1	CASSPPTGNGGYTF
TRBJ2-1	few	.	TRBV12-3/TRBV12-4	CASRTLGQQFF
TRBJ2-2	few	.	TRBV12-3/TRBV12-4	CASRTAGELFF
TRBJ2-7	few	.	TRBV27	CASSPGAWGDTEQYF
TRBJ2-5	.	TRBD2	TRBV29-1	CSTRTSEKTQYF
TRBJ2-7	few	.	TRBV7-9	CASSASGGDYEQYF
TRBJ2-7	.	.	TRBV4-3	CASSQDGPGVDYEQYF
TRBJ2-7	few	.	TRBV29-1	CSVEGQAYEQYF
TRBJ1-1	.	.	TRBV6-6	CASSWPGSMTEAFF
TRBJ2-1	few	.	TRBV20-1	CSASLGLPQFF
TRBJ2-1	once	TRBD1	TRBV15	CATSARGSGGLYNEQFF
TRBJ2-3	.	TRBD2	TRBV20-1	CSARRGSGSRTDTQYF
TRBJ2-7	.	.	TRBV5-1	CASSPTGASYEQYF
TRBJ2-3	many	TRBD1	TRBV5-6	CASSLFRTEGQPLDTQYF
TRBJ1-1	.	.	TRBV18	CASSPMQGRSRAFF
TRBJ2-3	few	.	TRBV5-1	CASRWRWEHTDTQYF
TRBJ2-7	.	TRBD1	TRBV28	CASSVSKHRGVYEQYF
TRBJ2-2	once	.	TRBV20-1	CSARDERKPNTGELFF
TRBJ2-7	.	.	TRBV7-2	CASSFADTYSYEQYF
TRBJ2-1	many	TRBD2	TRBV7-3	CASSFGLADNEQFF
TRBJ2-3	few	.	TRBV7-3	CASSPGAPGSRTDTQYF
TRBJ2-7	.	TRBD1	TRBV6-1	CASSGGQGGYEQYF
TRBJ2-3	.	TRBD2	TRBV10-3	CAISVGGRPANTDTQYF
TRBJ2-1	.	TRBD2	TRBV9	CASSVGAGGFDEQFF
TRBJ1-2	.	.	TRBV25-1	CASSDGLLNSGYTF
TRBJ1-5	.	.	TRBV20-1	CSARRTFNQPQHF
TRBJ2-3	.	.	TRBV29-1	CSVWTRGYTDTQYF
TRBJ1-1	few	.	TRBV12-3/TRBV12-4	CASGIPGTPDTEAFF
TRBJ2-5	.	.	TRBV2	CASRGLGLGETQYF
TRBJ2-2	few	.	TRBV11-2	CASSLDRFGANTGELFF
TRBJ2-5	few	.	TRBV7-9	CASSGRTAETQYF
TRBJ1-2	.	TRBD1	TRBV6-6	CASTVTGSLYGYTF
TRBJ2-3	.	.	TRBV20-1	CSASAYPERRRSTDTQYF
TRBJ1-3	.	.	TRBV7-8	CASSLTPGSGNTIYF
TRBJ2-3	.	TRBD2	TRBV6-1	CASSQLPGGPDTQYF
TRBJ2-1	.	.	TRBV5-1	CASSLLEGSSYNEQFF
TRBJ2-6	many	.	TRBV7-9	CASSQRQVLYSGANVLTF
TRBJ2-7	.	TRBD2	TRBV7-2	CASSYRGGSSSYEQYF
TRBJ2-5	few	.	TRBV19	CASSVSRLVYLSREEETQYF
TRBJ1-1	.	.	TRBV20-1	CSARDRGAGDTEAFF
TRBJ2-5	.	TRBD1	TRBV9	CASSAGDRQETQYF
TRBJ1-1	few	.	TRBV7-9	CASSPIQPNTEAFF
TRBJ1-4	.	.	TRBV4-3	CASSQAPARVLNEKLFF
TRBJ2-3	.	.	TRBV2	CASSEPLDTQYF
TRBJ2-3	many	TRBD2	TRBV20-1	CSARISGGSSGIKDTQYF
TRBJ2-3	few	TRBD1	TRBV4-2	CASSHEGQGGSLRATDTQYF
TRBJ1-3	.	.	TRBV20-1	CSATQTGSGNTIYF
TRBJ2-1	few	.	TRBV12-3/TRBV12-4	CASLGTDRGYNEQFF
TRBJ2-1	.	.	TRBV27	CASSSRGLAYNEQFF
TRBJ2-1	.	TRBD2	TRBV20-1	CSASGTSSDNEQFF
TRBJ1-5	few	.	TRBV20-1	CSASLGAGQPQHF
TRBJ2-1	.	TRBD2	TRBV20-1	CSASALAGGKQFF
TRBJ2-5	few	TRBD2	TRBV9	CASSPSGGSQETQYF
TRBJ2-5	.	TRBD2	TRBV25-1	CASISSGGPSGTQYF
TRBJ2-1	.	.	TRBV20-1	CSASLEGDLAYNEQFF
TRBJ2-7	.	.	TRBV5-5	CASSSVLADEQYF
TRBJ2-7	.	TRBD2	TRBV15	CATRWTSGSPYEQYF
TRBJ2-6	few	.	TRBV5-6	CASSFGQVSGANVLTF